One T cell receptor (beta chain) is described in this entry. The Seattle patients joined while their infection was active and were tracked longitudinally afterward. Using immunoSEQ multiplex PCR, the repertoire was profiled, and TCRdb retains in-frame clones only, with some absent. The data show around 400,000 clones, more than 70% seen once. These data come from a study of blood T cell repertoires in COVID-19. On the study more broadly: Some COVID-19 samples were acute and others convalescent; all came from the United States, Italy and Spain. PBMCs, B-cell-depleted T cells, or T cells were the source of the cDNA or gDNA that made up the material.

The source of this sequence is a woman in her twenties or thirties with COVID-19, enrolled during active disease. The specimen was peripheral blood.

CDR3 nucleotide sequence: TGTGCCAGCAGATCACAGGGGGAGAACTACAATGAGCAGTTCTTC. Translated, it gives CASRSQGENYNEQFF. This chain joins TRBV6-5 and TRBJ2-1; 8 bases line up with TRBD1. V was clipped by 6 bases and J by 3 bases; unmatched bases: 7. Germline CDR1 and CDR2: MNHEY and SVGAGI. This CDR3 has 15 amino acids.